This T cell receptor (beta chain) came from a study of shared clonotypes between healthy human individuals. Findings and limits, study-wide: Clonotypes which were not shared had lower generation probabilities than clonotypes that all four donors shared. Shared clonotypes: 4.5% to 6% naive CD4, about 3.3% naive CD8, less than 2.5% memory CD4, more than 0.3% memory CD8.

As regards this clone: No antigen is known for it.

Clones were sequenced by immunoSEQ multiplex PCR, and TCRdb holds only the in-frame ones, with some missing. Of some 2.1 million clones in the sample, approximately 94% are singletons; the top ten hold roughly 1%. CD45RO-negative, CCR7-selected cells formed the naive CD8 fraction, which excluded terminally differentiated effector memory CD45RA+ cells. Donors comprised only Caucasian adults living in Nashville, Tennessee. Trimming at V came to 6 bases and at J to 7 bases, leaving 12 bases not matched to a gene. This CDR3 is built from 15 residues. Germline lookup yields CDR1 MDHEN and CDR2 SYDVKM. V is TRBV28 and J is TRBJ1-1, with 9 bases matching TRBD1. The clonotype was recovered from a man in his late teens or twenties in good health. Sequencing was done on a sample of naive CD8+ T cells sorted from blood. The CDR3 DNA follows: TGTGCCAGCAGCCCGGACAGGGGCGCCTGGGATGAAGCTTTCTTT. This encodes CASSPDRGAWDEAFF.